The 25 T cell receptor beta chains reported below all come from one sample, sequenced in a study of post-analysis software for immune sequencing data. Whole-study findings and limits: Controls showed lower frequencies than patients for roughly 5 TRBV segments, and TRBV5-6, TRBV5-1 and TRBV20-1 were among these.

Unique molecular identifiers featured in each of the TCR beta cDNA libraries. TCRdb re-derived calls from the PCR reads in MiXCR, one entry per CDR3 protein. The repertoire consists of over 150,000 distinct CDR3 sequences, with around 28% occurring once and the leading ten covering 1.5%. Their recognized antigens are unknown. Sequenced material: blood. All receptors come from a girl under 18 with multiple sclerosis.

For this clonotype: With a much larger clone just one base away, this may be a read error. The CDR3 nucleotides are TGTGCCAGCAGTGCGGGTTTTGGCGACGAGCAGTACTTC. It translates to CASSAGFGDEQYF. V is TRBV6-4 and J is TRBJ2-7; D not resolved. Germline-derived CDR1 and CDR2 are MRHNA and SNTAGT. The ends were cut back, 4 bases at V and 5 bases at J, with 12 bases in the middle. The CDR3 totals 13 residues.

In this sample, this clonotype turned up many times. This chain links TRBV29-1 with TRBJ1-1, with no clear D. The CDR3 spans 14 residues. V lost 0 bases and J lost 1, with 9 bases in between. Per germline, CDR1 SQVTM and CDR2 ANQGSEA. This CDR3 reads CSVEDRHSNTEAFF. The CDR3 bases are TGCAGCGTTGAAGATCGGCACTCGAACACTGAAGCTTTCTTT.

Comment on this clonotype: A much larger clonotype is one base distant, so this may be a read error. The genes are TRBV4-1 and TRBJ1-2; the D is unclear. Germline CDR1 reads MGHRA; CDR2 reads YSYEKL. The length of the CDR3 is 16 residues. Trimming left V 2 bases short and J 6 bases short, with 19 bases between. CDR3 loop: CASSQLKVLRRDGYTF. The CDR3 DNA reads as TGCGCCAGCAGCCAATTAAAGGTGCTACGAAGGGATGGCTACACCTTC.

This clonotype has ten or more counts. This chain joins TRBV7-2 and TRBJ2-2; D remains unclear. The CDR3 contains 14 residues. V was clipped by 7 bases and J by 0 bases, with 9 bases between them. Looked up from germline, CDR1 is SGHTA and CDR2 is FQGNSA. CDR3 in amino acids: CASTRTSNTGELFF. CDR3 DNA: TGTGCCAGCACCCGGACGTCGAACACCGGGGAGCTGTTTTTT.

The J gene is TRBJ2-5, the V gene TRBV12-3 or TRBV12-4; perhaps TRBD1 as D (5 bases). V was cut by 6 bases and J by 5 bases, with 13 bases left in between. This CDR3 has 13 amino acids. The CDR3 is CASSRTQGETQYF. The CDR3 DNA reads as TGTGCCAGCAGCAGGACACAAGGGGAGACCCAGTACTTC.

The rearrangement uses TRBV20-1 and TRBJ2-1, with 10 nucleotides matching TRBD2. The V gene's germline CDR1 is DFQATT and CDR2 SNEGSKA (reference sequence). The CDR3 has 15 residues. The J segment lost 5 bases and the V segment lost 3 bases, leaving 7 bases of the junction unmatched. The CDR3 DNA reads TGCAGTGCTAGGAGGGCTAGCGGGAGCGACAATGAGCAGTTCTTC. Translating it yields CSARRASGSDNEQFF.

The chain combines TRBV29-1 with TRBJ2-3; either TRBD1 or TRBD2 may fit D (5 bases each). CDR1 and CDR2 from the germline V gene are SQVTM and ANQGSEA. The CDR3 totals 16 residues. V lost 5 bases to trimming and J lost 2 bases, with 20 bases between them. In DNA form, the CDR3 reads TGCAGCGTTTTAGTTTGGGGGAGAGGGGCCACAGATACGCAGTATTTT. Its translation: CSVLVWGRGATDTQYF.

This clonotype was seen repeatedly, ten times or more. The CDR3 reads CASSQGDRAYNEQFF. The CDR3 DNA reads TGTGCCAGCAGCCAAGGGGACAGGGCCTACAATGAGCAGTTCTTC. This chain links TRBV3-1 with TRBJ2-1; 9 bases fit TRBD1. Per germline, CDR1 LGHDT and CDR2 YNNKEL (reference sequence). V was pared by 1 base and J by 2 bases, with 0 bases of the junction left unmatched. The CDR3 is made up of 15 amino acids.

Comments on this clonotype: It may be a read error: a sequence one base away is much more abundant. The chain recombines TRBV10-3 with TRBJ2-1, with TRBD2 matching 9 bases. This CDR3 is 15 amino acids long. In germline, CDR1 is ENHRY, CDR2 SYGVKD. This chain's CDR3 is CAIGEETSGNNEQFF. DNA for the CDR3: TGTGCCATCGGTGAGGAGACTAGCGGAAACAATGAGCAGTTCTTC.

This clonotype was recorded once. A single base separates this from a much larger clone, so it may be a read error. This chain uses TRBV12-3 or TRBV12-4 with TRBJ2-1; D tentatively reads TRBD1 or TRBD2 (6 bases each). The DNA end is more similar to TRBJ2-7, so the J call may be wrong. CDR3 size: 14 residues. CDR3 coding DNA: TGTGCCAGCAGCCTAAGGAGGGGGACCTACGAGCAGTACTTC. Translated: CASSLRRGTYEQYF.

The gene calls are TRBV20-1 and TRBJ2-7; perhaps TRBD2 as D (7 bases). The CDR3 sequence is 15 residues long. Germline lookup yields CDR1 DFQATT and CDR2 SNEGSKA (reference sequence). V lost 2 bases to trimming and J lost 3 bases, with 17 bases between them. Here the CDR3 DNA reads TGCAGTGCTAGATCCGCCGCGGGGGCCGTCTACGAGCAGTACTTC. This translates into CSARSAAGAVYEQYF.

A remark on this clonotype: A clone one base away is much larger, so this may be a read error. V gene TRBV12-3 or TRBV12-4 combines with J gene TRBJ1-4; D unclear. CDR3 length: 10 residues. The V and J ends lost 6 bases and 12 bases respectively, with 8 bases between them. The CDR3 DNA reads TGTGCCAGCAGCCGGGTAGAACTGTTTTTT. Amino acids: CASSRVELFF.

The CDR3 nucleotides read TGCAGTGCGATAAACGGACTAGCGGGAGTGGATACGCAGTATTTT. The encoded protein is CSAINGLAGVDTQYF. The chain links TRBV20-1 to TRBJ2-3, with 13 bases fitting TRBD2. J gave up 6 bases and V 6 bases, and 9 bases lay outside the gene matches. The germline gives CDR1 DFQATT, CDR2 SNEGSKA (reference sequence). There are 15 residues in the CDR3.

This clonotype was counted at least ten times. This CDR3 is CASSLVGGTYNEQFF. In nucleotides, the CDR3 is TGTGCCAGCAGCTTAGTGGGCGGGACCTACAATGAGCAGTTCTTC. V is TRBV7-2 and J is TRBJ2-1; a possible D gene is TRBD2 (6 bases). Trimming removed 1 base at V and 2 bases at J, with 9 bases between. CDR1 and CDR2 (germline): SGHTA, FQGNSA. CDR3 length equals 15 residues.

Comment on this clonotype: Given a much more abundant clone one base away, this may be a read error. The chain recombines TRBV29-1 with TRBJ2-7; the D gene is possibly TRBD1 (6 bases). The J call may be faulty, since TRBJ2-4 better matches the DNA end. CDR3 size: 13 residues. The germline V gene encodes CDR1 SQVTM and CDR2 ANQGSEA. The CDR3 loop is CSAHQGLGDIQYF. The CDR3 DNA is TGCAGCGCGCACCAGGGGCTTGGGGACATTCAGTACTTC.

V gene TRBV20-1 combines with J gene TRBJ1-5, with D perhaps matching TRBD1 (5 bases). The V gene's germline CDR1 is DFQATT and CDR2 SNEGSKA (reference sequence). V was pared by 5 bases and J by 5 bases, with 16 bases between. The CDR3 is made up of 14 amino acids. The CDR3 DNA is TGCAGTGCTGTCTCGGGGGAGATGGATCAGCCCCAGCATTTT. Its translation is CSAVSGEMDQPQHF.

Many counts were recorded for this clonotype. This sequence joins TRBV12-3 or TRBV12-4 and TRBJ2-5, with TRBD1 as a possible D gene (6 bases). Between the trimmed V and J ends, which lost 5 bases and 1 base, there was a span of 14 bases. The CDR3 loop spans 15 amino acids. The CDR3 nucleotides read TGTGCCAGCAGTGAACGGGACAACTTCCAAGAGACCCAGTACTTC. The encoded protein is CASSERDNFQETQYF.

The sample holds a few counts of this clonotype. A read error may account for a junction end that differs from germline. This chain connects TRBV6-5 to TRBJ2-7, with D hard to call. Per germline, CDR1 MNHEY and CDR2 SVGAGI. The CDR3 contains 12 residues. In DNA, the CDR3 is TGTGCCAGCAGAACCGCGTCCTACGAGCGGTACTTC. It specifies CASRTASYERYF.

This clonotype was picked up a small number of times. This chain uses TRBV5-1 with TRBJ2-5; D not certain. CDR1 is SGHRS, CDR2 YFSETQ, per germline. The V end lost 0 bases, the J end lost 2 bases, and 11 bases lay between the germline ends. This CDR3 is 15 amino acids long. The CDR3 reads CASSLDWRLQETQYF. CDR3 bases: TGCGCCAGCAGCTTGGATTGGCGTCTGCAAGAGACCCAGTACTTC.

This clonotype appeared many times. This sequence joins TRBV12-3 or TRBV12-4 and TRBJ2-3; 9 positions agree with TRBD2. There are 16 residues in the CDR3. The V and J ends lost 5 bases and 1 base, in that order; junction bases with no gene match: 7. This CDR3 reads CASSPRLAAGTDTQYF. CDR3 nucleotides: TGTGCCAGCAGTCCCCGACTAGCGGCAGGCACAGATACGCAGTATTTT.

The sample holds many counts of this clonotype. The gene calls are TRBV5-1 and TRBJ2-5; 7 nucleotides align to TRBD2. From germline, CDR1 is SGHRS and CDR2 YFSETQ. J was trimmed by 5 bases and V by 4 bases; bases with no gene match: 11. The CDR3 has 15 residues. DNA for the CDR3: TGCGCCAGCAGCGGACGCGCGGGAGCGCCGGAGACCCAGTACTTC. The encoded protein is CASSGRAGAPETQYF.

This clonotype occurred many times. The chain uses TRBV4-2 and TRBJ2-3, with unresolved D. Trimming cost V 0 bases and J 11 bases, with 18 bases left between them. From germline, CDR1 is LGHNA and CDR2 YNFKEQ. CDR3 length: 15 amino acids. The CDR3 reads CASSQDFGPQREQYF. The CDR3 region has the DNA TGTGCCAGCAGCCAAGATTTCGGCCCCCAACGAGAGCAGTATTTT.

V usage is TRBV7-3 and J usage is TRBJ2-1, with D tentatively TRBD1 or TRBD2 (6 bases each). This CDR3 has 14 residues. V was shortened by 6 bases and J by 6 bases, with 15 bases between the two germline ends. CDR1 SGHTA and CDR2 FQGTGA come from the germline V gene. The CDR3 DNA reads as TGTGCCAGCAGTTGGGGGGACAACTCCAATGAGCAGTTCTTC. Translated, it gives CASSWGDNSNEQFF.

The chain joins TRBV10-3 to TRBJ2-5; 8 positions match TRBD1. The CDR3 has 13 residues. Per germline, CDR1 ENHRY and CDR2 SYGVKD. The V gene end was trimmed by 2 bases and the J gene end by 11 bases; junction bases not matched to a gene: 7. CDR3: CAISEGQGGEQYF. The CDR3 DNA reads TGTGCCATCAGTGAGGGACAGGGCGGTGAGCAGTACTTC.

The gene calls are TRBV9 and TRBJ2-3; unclear D gene. From germline, CDR1 is SGDLS and CDR2 YYNGEE. V was pared by 6 bases and J by 7 bases, with 21 bases between. CDR3 length: 15 amino acids. The CDR3 loop reads CASTELTEDVNTQYF. The DNA of the CDR3 is TGTGCCAGCACCGAACTGACCGAAGACGTAAATACGCAGTATTTT.